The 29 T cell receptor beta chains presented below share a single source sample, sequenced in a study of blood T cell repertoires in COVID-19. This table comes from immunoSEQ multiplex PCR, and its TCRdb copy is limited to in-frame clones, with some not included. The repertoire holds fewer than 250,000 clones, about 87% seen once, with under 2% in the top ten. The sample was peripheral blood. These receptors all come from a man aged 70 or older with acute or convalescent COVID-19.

CDR3 sequence (DNA): TGTGCCAGCAGCTGGACAGGGGGCCCGGAGACCCAGTACTTC. This sequence encodes CASSWTGGPETQYF. The gene calls are TRBV11-1 and TRBJ2-5; TRBD1 matches 11 bases. The CDR3 runs 14 residues. V lost 4 bases and J lost 5; bases outside the gene matches: 3. Germline V lookup: CDR1 SGHAT, CDR2 FQDESV (reference sequence).

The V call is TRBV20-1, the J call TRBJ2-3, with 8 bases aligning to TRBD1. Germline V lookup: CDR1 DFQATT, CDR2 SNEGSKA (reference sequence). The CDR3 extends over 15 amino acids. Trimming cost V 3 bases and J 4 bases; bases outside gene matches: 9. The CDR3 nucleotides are TGCAGTGCTAGTTCACGGACAGGGTTCTCAGATACGCAGTATTTT. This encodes CSASSRTGFSDTQYF.

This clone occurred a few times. The CDR3 bases are TGTGCCAGCACCTTGACTAGTCCCTACGAGCAGTACTTC. Its translation is CASTLTSPYEQYF. The V gene is TRBV28, the J gene TRBJ2-7; D perhaps matches TRBD2 (6 bases). The CDR3 is 13 amino acids. Germline V gene data show CDR1 as MDHEN and CDR2 as SYDVKM. Between the trimmed V and J ends, which lost 7 bases and 2 bases, there was a span of 12 bases.

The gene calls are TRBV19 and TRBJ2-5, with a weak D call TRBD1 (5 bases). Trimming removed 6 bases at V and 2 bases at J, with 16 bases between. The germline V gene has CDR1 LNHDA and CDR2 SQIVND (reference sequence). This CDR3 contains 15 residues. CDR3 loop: CASSPPSQGQETQYF. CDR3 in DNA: TGTGCCAGTAGCCCCCCTTCGCAGGGTCAAGAGACCCAGTACTTC.

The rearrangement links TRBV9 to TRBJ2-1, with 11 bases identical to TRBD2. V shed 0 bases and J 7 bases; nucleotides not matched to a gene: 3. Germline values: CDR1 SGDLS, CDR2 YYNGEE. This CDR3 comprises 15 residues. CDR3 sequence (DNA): TGTGCCAGCAGCGTAGTGGCTAGCGGGAGGAATGAGCAGTTCTTC. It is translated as CASSVVASGRNEQFF.

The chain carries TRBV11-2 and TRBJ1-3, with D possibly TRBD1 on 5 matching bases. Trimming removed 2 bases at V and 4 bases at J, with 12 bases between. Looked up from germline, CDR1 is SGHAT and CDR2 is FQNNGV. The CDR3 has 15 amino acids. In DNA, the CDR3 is TGTGCCAGCAGCTTAAGCGGGACCCAAGGAAACACCATATATTTT. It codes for CASSLSGTQGNTIYF.

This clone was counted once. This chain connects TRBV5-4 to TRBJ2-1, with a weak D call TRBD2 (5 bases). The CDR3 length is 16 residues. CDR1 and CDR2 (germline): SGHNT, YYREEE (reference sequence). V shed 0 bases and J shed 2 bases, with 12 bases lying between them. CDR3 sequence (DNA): TGTGCCAGCAGCTTGGTGGCGGGCCTAACCTACAATGAGCAGTTCTTC. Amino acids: CASSLVAGLTYNEQFF.

The CDR3 protein is CASSPWDRGHGEAFF. The CDR3 bases are TGTGCCAGCAGCCCCTGGGACAGGGGGCATGGAGAAGCTTTCTTT. This sequence joins TRBV9 and TRBJ1-1; 12 nucleotides match TRBD1. The CDR3 has 15 residues. Germline values: CDR1 SGDLS, CDR2 YYNGEE. Trimming removed 4 bases from V and 8 bases from J; junction bases left unmatched: 9.

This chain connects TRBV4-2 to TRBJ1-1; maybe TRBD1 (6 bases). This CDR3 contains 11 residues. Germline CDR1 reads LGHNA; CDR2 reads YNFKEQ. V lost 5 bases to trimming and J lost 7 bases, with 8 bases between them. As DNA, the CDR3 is TGTGCCAGCAGCGCACAGGGTGAAGCTTTCTTT. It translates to CASSAQGEAFF.

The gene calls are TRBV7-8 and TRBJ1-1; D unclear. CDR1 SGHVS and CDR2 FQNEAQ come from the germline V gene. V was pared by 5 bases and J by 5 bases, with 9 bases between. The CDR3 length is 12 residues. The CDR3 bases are TGTGCCAGCAGCCCCCGAGGGACTGAAGCTTTCTTT. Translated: CASSPRGTEAFF.

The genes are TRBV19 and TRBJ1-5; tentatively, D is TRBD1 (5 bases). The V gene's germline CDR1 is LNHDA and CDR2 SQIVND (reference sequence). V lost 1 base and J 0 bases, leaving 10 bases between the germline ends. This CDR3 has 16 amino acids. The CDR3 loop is CASSIAGPDSNQPQHF. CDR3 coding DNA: TGTGCCAGTAGTATAGCAGGGCCTGATAGCAATCAGCCCCAGCATTTT.

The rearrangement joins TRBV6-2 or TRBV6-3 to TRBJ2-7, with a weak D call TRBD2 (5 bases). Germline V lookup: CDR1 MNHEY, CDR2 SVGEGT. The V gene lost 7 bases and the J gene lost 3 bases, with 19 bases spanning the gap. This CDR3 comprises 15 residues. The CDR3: CASNPRGRDNYEQYF. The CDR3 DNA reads TGTGCCAGCAACCCTAGAGGGAGAGACAACTACGAGCAGTACTTC.

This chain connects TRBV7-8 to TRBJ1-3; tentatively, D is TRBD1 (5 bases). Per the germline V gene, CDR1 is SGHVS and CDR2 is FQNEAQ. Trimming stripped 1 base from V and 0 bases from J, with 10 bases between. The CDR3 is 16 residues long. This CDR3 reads CASSLGRGGSGNTIYF. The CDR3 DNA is TGTGCCAGCAGCTTAGGGCGCGGGGGCTCTGGAAACACCATATATTTT.

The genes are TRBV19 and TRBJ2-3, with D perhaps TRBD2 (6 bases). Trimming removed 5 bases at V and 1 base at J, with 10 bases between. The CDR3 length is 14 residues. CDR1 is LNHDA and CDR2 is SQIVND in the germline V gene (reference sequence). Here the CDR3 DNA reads TGTGCCAGTAGTTTCCAGCGGGGCACAGATACGCAGTATTTT. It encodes CASSFQRGTDTQYF. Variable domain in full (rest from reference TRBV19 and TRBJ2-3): DGGITQSPKYLFRKEGQNVTLSCEQNLNHDAMYWYRQDPGQGLRLIYYSQIVNDFQKGDIAEGYSVSREKKESFPLTVTSAQKNPTAFYLCASSFQRGTDTQYFGPGTRLTVL.

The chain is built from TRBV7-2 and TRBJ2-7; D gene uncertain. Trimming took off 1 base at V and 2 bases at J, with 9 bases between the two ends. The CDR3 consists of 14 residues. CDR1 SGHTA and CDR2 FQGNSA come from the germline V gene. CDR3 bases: TGTGCCAGCAGCTTAGTGGCAGGCACCTACGAGCAGTACTTC. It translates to CASSLVAGTYEQYF.

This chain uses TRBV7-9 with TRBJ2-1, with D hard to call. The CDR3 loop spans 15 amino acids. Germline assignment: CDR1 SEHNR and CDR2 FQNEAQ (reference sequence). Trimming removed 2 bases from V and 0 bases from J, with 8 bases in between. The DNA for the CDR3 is TGTGCCAGCAGCTTACCTCTTAGCTCCTACAATGAGCAGTTCTTC. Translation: CASSLPLSSYNEQFF.

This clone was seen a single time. As DNA, the CDR3 is TGTGCCAGCAGCACCCTAGCGGGAGGGAACTACGAGCAGTACTTC. Its protein is CASSTLAGGNYEQYF. V gene TRBV11-1 combines with J gene TRBJ2-7; 12 nucleotides align to TRBD2. The CDR3 loop spans 15 amino acids. CDR1 is SGHAT and CDR2 is FQDESV in the germline V gene (reference sequence). The V and J ends lost 5 bases and 3 bases, in that order; junction bases with no gene match: 5. Based on the CDR3 plus reference TRBV11-1 and TRBJ2-7, the full variable domain is EAEVAQSPRYKITEKSQAVAFWCDPISGHATLYWYRQILGQGPELLVQFQDESVVDDSQLPKDRFSAERLKGVDSTLKIQPAELGDSAMYLCASSTLAGGNYEQYFGPGTRLTVT.

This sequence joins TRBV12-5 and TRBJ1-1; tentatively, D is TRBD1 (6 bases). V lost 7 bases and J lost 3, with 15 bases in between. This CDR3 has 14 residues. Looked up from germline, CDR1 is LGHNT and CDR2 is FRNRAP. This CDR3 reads CASAYQGGDTEAFF. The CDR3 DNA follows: TGTGCTAGTGCCTACCAAGGGGGGGACACTGAAGCTTTCTTT.

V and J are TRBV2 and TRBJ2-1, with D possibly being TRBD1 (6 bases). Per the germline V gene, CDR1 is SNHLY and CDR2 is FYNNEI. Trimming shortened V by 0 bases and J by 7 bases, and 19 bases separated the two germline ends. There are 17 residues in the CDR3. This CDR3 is CASSEAGARLFLNEQFF. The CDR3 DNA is TGTGCCAGCAGTGAAGCGGGGGCAAGGCTCTTTCTTAATGAGCAGTTCTTC. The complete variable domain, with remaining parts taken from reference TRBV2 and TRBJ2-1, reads EPEVTQTPSHQVTQMGQEVILRCVPISNHLYFYWYRQILGQKVEFLVSFYNNEISEKSEIFDDQFSVERPDGSNFTLKIRSTKLEDSAMYFCASSEAGARLFLNEQFFGPGTRLTVL.

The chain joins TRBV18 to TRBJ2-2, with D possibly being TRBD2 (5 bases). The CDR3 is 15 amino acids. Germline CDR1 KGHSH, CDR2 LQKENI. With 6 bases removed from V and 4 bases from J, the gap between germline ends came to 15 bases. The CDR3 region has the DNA TGTGCCAGCTCTCTACTCCTAAGCGGCACCGGGGAGCTGTTTTTT. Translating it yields CASSLLLSGTGELFF.

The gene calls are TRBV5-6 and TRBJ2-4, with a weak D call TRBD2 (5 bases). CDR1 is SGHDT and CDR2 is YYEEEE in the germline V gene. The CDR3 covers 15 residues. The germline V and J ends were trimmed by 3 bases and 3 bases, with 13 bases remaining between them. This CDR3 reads CASSSLVEVKNIQYF. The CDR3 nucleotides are TGTGCCAGCAGCTCACTAGTTGAGGTCAAAAACATTCAGTACTTC. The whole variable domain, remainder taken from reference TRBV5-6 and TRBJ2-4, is DAGVTQSPTHLIKTRGQQVTLRCSPKSGHDTVSWYQQALGQGPQFIFQYYEEEERQRGNFPDRFSGHQFPNYSSELNVNALLLGDSALYLCASSSLVEVKNIQYFGAGTRLSVL.

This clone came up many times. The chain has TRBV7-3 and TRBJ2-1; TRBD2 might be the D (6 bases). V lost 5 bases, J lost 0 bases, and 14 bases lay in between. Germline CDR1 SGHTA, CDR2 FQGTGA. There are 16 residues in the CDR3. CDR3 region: CASSPLAASSYNEQFF. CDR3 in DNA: TGTGCCAGCAGCCCTTTAGCGGCAAGCTCCTACAATGAGCAGTTCTTC.

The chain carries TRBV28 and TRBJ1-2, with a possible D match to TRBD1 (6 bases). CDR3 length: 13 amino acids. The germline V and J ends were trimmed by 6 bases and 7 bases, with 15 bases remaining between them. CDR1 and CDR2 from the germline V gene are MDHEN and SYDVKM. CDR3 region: CASRNPQGIGYTF. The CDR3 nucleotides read TGTGCCAGCAGGAACCCCCAGGGGATTGGCTACACCTTC.

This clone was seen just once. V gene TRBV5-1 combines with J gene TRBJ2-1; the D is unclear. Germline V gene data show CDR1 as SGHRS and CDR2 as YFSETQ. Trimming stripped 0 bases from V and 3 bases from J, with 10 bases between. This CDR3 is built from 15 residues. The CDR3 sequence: CASSLAPRNYNEQFF. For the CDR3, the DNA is TGCGCCAGCAGCTTGGCGCCTAGGAACTACAATGAGCAGTTCTTC. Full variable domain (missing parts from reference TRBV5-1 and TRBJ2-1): KAGVTQTPRYLIKTRGQQVTLSCSPISGHRSVSWYQQTPGQGLQFLFEYFSETQRNKGNFPGRFSGRQFSNSRSEMNVSTLELGDSALYLCASSLAPRNYNEQFFGPGTRLTVL.

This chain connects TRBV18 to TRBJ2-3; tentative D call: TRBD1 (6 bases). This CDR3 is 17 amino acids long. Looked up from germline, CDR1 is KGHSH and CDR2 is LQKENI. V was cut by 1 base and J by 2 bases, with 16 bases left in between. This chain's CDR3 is CASSPLSSRGNTDTQYF. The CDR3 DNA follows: TGTGCCAGCTCACCACTGTCCTCCAGGGGAAACACAGATACGCAGTATTTT. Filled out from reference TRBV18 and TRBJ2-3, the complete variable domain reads NAGVMQNPRHLVRRRGQEARLRCSPMKGHSHVYWYRQLPEEGLKFMVYLQKENIIDESGMPKERFSAEFPKEGPSILRIQQVVRGDSAAYFCASSPLSSRGNTDTQYFGPGTRLTVL.

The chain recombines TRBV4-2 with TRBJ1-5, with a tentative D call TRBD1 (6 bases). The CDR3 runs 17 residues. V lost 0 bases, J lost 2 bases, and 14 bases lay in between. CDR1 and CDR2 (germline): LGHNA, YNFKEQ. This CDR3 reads CASSQDPQGSGNQPQHF. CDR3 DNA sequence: TGTGCCAGCAGCCAAGATCCGCAGGGGTCCGGCAATCAGCCCCAGCATTTT.

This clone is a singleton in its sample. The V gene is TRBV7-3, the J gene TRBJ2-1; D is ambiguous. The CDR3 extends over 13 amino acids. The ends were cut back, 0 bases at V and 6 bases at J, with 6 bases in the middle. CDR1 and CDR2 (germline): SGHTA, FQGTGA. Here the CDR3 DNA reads TGTGCCAGCAGCTTAACGGCCTTCAATGAGCAGTTCTTC. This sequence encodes CASSLTAFNEQFF.

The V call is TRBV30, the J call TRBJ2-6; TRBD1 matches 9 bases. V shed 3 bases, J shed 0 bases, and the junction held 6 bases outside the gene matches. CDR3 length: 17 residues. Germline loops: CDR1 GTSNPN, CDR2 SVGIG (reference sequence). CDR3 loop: CAWRSGTGSSGANVLTF. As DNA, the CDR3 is TGTGCCTGGAGATCCGGGACAGGGTCCTCTGGGGCCAACGTCCTGACTTTC. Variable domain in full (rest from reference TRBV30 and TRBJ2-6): SQTIHQWPATLVQPVGSPLSLECTVEGTSNPNLYWYRQAAGRGLQLLFYSVGIGQISSEVPQNLSASRPQDRQFILSSKKLLLSDSGFYLCAWRSGTGSSGANVLTFGAGSRLTVL.

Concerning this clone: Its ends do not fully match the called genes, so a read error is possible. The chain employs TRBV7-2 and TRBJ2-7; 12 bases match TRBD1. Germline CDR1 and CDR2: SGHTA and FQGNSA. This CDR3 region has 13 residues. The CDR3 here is CASSRIPGQGAHF. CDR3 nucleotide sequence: TGTGCCAGCAGCCGAATTCCGGGACAGGGGGCCCACTTC.